The entry that follows covers one TCR beta chain sequence. The antigen remains unidentified. A junction end diverges from the germline sequence, so it may reflect a read error. The CDR3 is 17 residues long. CDR1 is SGHDN and CDR2 is FVKESK in the germline V gene. The data stem from a study of tumor-infiltrating lymphocytes in primary liver carcinoma. From unsorted bulk tissue weighing about 20-32 mg, DNA and RNA were co-extracted. For each tumor, five separate regions were sampled. Over 80% of the cells in every tumor sample were viable tumor cells. Study results and limitations: Tumor-adjacent and tumor-blood pairs shared a smaller degree of overlap than tumor region pairs. The study found a significantly higher top-250-clone fraction in tumors than in blood (p = 0.039).

TCR beta cDNA was reverse-transcribed from about 500 ng of total RNA. The reaction used a constant-region primer and ProtoScript II reverse transcriptase. Libraries covering TCR beta were generated through three nested multiplex PCR rounds (using a slightly modified ARM-PCR). TRBV1-TRBV30 forward primers paired with a C-beta reverse primer drove the first two PCR rounds, approximately 11 cycles each. TCRdb analysed the multiplex PCR reads with MiXCR anew, one entry per CDR3 protein. The sample lists about 190,000 distinct CDR3 sequences; approximately 80% were seen once. This receptor was obtained from a man aged 40-49 years with primary liver carcinoma and hepatitis B virus infection. The chain is built from TRBV14 and TRBJ1-2, with D perhaps matching TRBD1 (6 bases). What was sequenced was tumor tissue from primary liver carcinoma. CDR3 sequence: CASSRRGSGGSPYVYTF. The CDR3 nucleotides are TGTGCCAGCAGCCGGAGGGGGAGTGGAGGCAGTCCCTATGTCTACACCTTC.